This is a list of T cell receptor beta chains from one sample in a study of beta chain features in type 1 diabetes. The repertoire was sequenced with immunoSEQ multiplex PCR; TCRdb's copy has only in-frame clones and lacks some. The sample includes a few hundred thousand clones, more than 9.5% seen only once; the top ten take roughly 0.016%. Sequenced: naive CD4+ T cells from blood. The receptors come from a woman aged 25 to 45 in good health. Both conserved end residues are part of each CDR3.

TRBV7-2	TRBJ2-5	CASRWAETQYF
TRBV28	TRBJ1-2	CASTSGVNSYGYTF
TRBV18	TRBJ2-5	CASSPFTSGQETQYF
TRBV19	TRBJ1-5	CASSASQGGNQPQHF
TRBV6-5	TRBJ1-2	CASSEDFRGYGYTF
TRBV10-3	TRBJ2-1	CAISEFSGAHNEQFF
TRBV15	TRBJ2-1	CATSYPGAGVGNEQFF
TRBV11-3	TRBJ2-1	CASSSGLAGGSHNEQFF
TRBV2	TRBJ1-4	CASSRERVLLFF
TRBV29-1	TRBJ2-5	CSVERGGGPTYQETQYF
TRBV6-5	TRBJ1-2	CASSYSGTNYGYTF
TRBV4-3	TRBJ2-5	CASSQDGQLQETQYF
TRBV7-2	TRBJ2-5	CASSFGTRFPETQYF
TRBV5-1	TRBJ2-2	CASSLVSGKTGELFF
TRBV6-1	TRBJ2-5	CASSEAGAGDRETQYF
TRBV28	TRBJ2-1	CASSFQSQLAENNEQFF
TRBV5-1	TRBJ2-5	CASSSLGGAGETQYF
TRBV4-2	TRBJ2-3	CASSSLADYTDTQYF
TRBV28	TRBJ2-5	CASSFRLAGTETQYF
TRBV25-1	TRBJ2-7	CASSLAGAHEQYF
TRBV4-2	TRBJ2-1	CASSQEAPVYGEQFF
TRBV18	TRBJ2-3	CASSPLLRRDTDTQYF
TRBV5-6	TRBJ1-1	CASSALGQANTEAFF
TRBV18	TRBJ2-1	CASSASSSGSSYNEQFF
TRBV5-1	TRBJ2-5	CASSSGLDSLGQETQYF
TRBV29-1	TRBJ1-4	CSVGDRGTEKLFF
TRBV15	TRBJ2-7	CATRLAGSSYEQYF
TRBV7-9	TRBJ1-2	CASSSSYVGYTF